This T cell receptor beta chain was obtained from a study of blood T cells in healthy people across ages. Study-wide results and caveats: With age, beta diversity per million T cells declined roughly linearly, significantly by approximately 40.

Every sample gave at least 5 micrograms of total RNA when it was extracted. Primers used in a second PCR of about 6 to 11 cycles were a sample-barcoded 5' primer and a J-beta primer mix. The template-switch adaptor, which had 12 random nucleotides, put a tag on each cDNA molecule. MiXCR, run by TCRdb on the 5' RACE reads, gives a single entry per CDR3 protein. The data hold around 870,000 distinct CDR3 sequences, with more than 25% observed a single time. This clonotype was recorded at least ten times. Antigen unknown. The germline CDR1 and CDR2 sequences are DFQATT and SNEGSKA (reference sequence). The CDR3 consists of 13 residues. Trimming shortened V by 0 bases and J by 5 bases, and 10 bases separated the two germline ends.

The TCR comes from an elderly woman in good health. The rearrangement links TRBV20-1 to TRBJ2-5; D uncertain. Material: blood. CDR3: CSARDLAGETQYF. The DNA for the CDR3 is TGCAGTGCTAGAGATTTAGCCGGGGAGACCCAGTACTTC.